This T cell receptor beta chain was observed in a study of blood T cell repertoires in COVID-19. For the study at large: Collection of acute and convalescent COVID-19 samples took place in the United States, Italy and Spain. Nucleic acid was either cDNA or gDNA, and it came from T cells, B-cell-depleted T cells, or PBMCs.

The V segment lost 0 bases and the J segment 1 base; nucleotides outside the gene matches: 1. In germline, CDR1 is SGHTA, CDR2 FQGTGA. There are 16 residues in the CDR3. Source study methods: Nucleated cell number was recorded as an estimate derived from reference gene primer amplification. Clones were read by immunoSEQ multiplex PCR, and TCRdb kept only the in-frame ones, dropping some. Clone size and V and J calls were adopted from that table, with D and trimming inferred from the DNA. The table records around 86,000 clones, approximately 81% of them present only once. This clone was seen only once.

The sequence was obtained from a man older than 75 with acute or convalescent COVID-19. Sequenced material: peripheral blood. The chain carries TRBV7-3 and TRBJ2-7, with 12 bases aligning to TRBD2. CDR3 in DNA: TGTGCCAGCAGCTTAACGACTAGCGGGAGTTCCTACGAGCAGTACTTC. The encoded protein is CASSLTTSGSSYEQYF.